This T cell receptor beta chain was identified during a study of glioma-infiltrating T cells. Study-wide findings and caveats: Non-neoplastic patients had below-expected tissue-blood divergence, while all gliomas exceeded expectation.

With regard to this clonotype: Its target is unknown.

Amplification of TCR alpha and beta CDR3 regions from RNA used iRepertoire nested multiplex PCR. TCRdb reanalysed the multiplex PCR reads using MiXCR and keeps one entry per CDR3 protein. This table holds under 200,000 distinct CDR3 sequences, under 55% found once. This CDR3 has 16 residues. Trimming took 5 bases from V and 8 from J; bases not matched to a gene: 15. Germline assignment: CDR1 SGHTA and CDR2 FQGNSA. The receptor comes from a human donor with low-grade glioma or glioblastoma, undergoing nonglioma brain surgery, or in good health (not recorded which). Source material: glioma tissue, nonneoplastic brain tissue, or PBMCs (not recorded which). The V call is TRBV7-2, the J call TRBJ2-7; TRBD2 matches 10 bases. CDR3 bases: TGTGCCAGCAGCCCCCAGAGCGGGAGGGCCCTCCCTAAGCAGTACTTC. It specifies CASSPQSGRALPKQYF.